This T cell receptor (beta chain) stems from a study of naive and memory T cell subsets. Study-wide results and limits: Gini index rose across naive, CM, EM and EMRA in CD4 and CD8. The power law exponent of TCR abundance differed between naive and memory cells.

In the case of this clonotype: The target antigen is unknown.

Two oligonucleotides, mixed equimolar, formed the beta constant-region primer covering TRBC1 and TRBC2. The cDNA 3' end received a ligated single-stranded oligonucleotide carrying the SP2 primer and a 12-nucleotide UMI. TCRdb reprocessed the UMI-ligation and nested PCR reads via MiXCR and lists one record per CDR3 protein. Here the sample spans 130,000 to 150,000 distinct CDR3 sequences, over 15% being singletons. Trimming removed 1 base at V and 2 bases at J, with 15 bases between. The CDR3 is 16 amino acids. Germline V gene data show CDR1 as SGHRS and CDR2 as YFSETQ. CMV status came from CD4+ IFNgamma after overnight CMV lysate stimulation.

The sequence was collected from a human donor in good health. The chain is built from TRBV5-1 and TRBJ1-1; a weak D match, TRBD1 (5 bases). The source material was naive CD4+ T cells from blood. The CDR3 bases are TGCGCCAGCAGCTTGTCCGACAGTCCGAAAAACACTGAAGCTTTCTTT. Amino acids: CASSLSDSPKNTEAFF.